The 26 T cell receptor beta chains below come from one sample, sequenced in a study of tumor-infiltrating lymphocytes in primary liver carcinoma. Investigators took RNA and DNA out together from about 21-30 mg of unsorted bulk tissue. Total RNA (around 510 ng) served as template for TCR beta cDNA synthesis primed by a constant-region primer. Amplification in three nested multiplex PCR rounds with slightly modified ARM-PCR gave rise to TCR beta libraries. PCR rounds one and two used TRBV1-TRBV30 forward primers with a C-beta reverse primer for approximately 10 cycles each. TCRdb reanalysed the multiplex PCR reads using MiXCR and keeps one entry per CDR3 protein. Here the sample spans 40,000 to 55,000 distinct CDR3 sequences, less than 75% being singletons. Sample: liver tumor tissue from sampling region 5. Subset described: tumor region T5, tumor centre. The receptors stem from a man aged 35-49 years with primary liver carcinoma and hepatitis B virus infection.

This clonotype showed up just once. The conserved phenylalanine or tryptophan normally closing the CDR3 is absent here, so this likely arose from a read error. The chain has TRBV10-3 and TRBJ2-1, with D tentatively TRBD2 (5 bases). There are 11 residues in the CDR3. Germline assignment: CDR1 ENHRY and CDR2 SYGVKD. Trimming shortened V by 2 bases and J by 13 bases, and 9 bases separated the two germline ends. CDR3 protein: CAISEEGEQFI. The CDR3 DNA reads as TGTGCCATCAGTGAGGAGGGTGAACAGTTCATC.

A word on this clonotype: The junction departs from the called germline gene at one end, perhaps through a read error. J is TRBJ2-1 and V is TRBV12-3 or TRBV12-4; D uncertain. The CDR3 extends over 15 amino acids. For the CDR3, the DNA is TGTGCCAGCAGTACACCTTCGGAGTCCTGCAATGAGCAGTTCTTC. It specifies CASSTPSESCNEQFF.

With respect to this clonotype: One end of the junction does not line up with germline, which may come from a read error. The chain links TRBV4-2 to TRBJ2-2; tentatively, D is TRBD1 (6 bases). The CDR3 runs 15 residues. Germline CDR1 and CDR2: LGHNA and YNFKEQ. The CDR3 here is CASSQDLQGFGEPFF. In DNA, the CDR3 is TGTGCCAGCAGCCAAGACCTACAGGGATTCGGGGAGCCGTTCTTT.

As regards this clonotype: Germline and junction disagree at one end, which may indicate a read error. The chain's CDR3 is CASIILGTSVGELLF. The CDR3 bases are TGTGCCAGCATCATCCTAGGGACTAGCGTCGGGGAGCTGCTTTTT. This chain uses TRBV13 with TRBJ2-2; 10 nucleotides match TRBD2. The CDR3 runs 15 residues. Germline CDR1 PRHDT, CDR2 FYEKMQ (reference sequence).

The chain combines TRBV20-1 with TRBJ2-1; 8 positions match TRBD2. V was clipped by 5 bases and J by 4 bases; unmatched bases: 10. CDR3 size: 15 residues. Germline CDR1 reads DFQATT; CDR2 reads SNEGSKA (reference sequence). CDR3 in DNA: TGCAGTGCTCCCTCCGGGGCTAGCGGGTACAATGAGCAGTTCTTC. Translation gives CSAPSGASGYNEQFF.

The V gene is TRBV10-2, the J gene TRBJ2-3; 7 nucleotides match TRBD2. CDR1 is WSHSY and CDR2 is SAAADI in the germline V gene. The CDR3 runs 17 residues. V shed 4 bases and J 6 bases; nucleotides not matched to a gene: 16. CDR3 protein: CASSVWTSVRGADTQYF. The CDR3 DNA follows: TGCGCCAGCAGTGTATGGACTAGTGTGAGAGGGGCGGATACGCAGTATTTT.

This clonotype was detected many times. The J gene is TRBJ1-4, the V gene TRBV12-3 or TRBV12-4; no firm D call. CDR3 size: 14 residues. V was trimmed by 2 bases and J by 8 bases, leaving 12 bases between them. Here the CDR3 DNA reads TGTGCCAGCAGTTTACAGGAGTTTTCGGAAAAACTGTTTTTT. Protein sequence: CASSLQEFSEKLFF.

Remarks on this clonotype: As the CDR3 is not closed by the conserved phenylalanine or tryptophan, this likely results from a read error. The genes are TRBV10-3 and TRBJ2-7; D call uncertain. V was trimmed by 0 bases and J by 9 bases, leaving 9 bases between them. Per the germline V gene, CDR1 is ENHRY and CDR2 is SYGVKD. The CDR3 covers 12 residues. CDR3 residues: CAISESKGGQYI. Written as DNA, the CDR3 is TGTGCCATCAGTGAGTCAAAGGGCGGGCAGTACATC.

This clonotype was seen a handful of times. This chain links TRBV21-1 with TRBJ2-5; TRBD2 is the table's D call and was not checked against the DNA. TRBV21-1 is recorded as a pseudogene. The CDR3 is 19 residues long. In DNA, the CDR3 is TGTGCCAGCAGCAAAGCGCTAGGGCGGCCTAGCGACATCCAAGAGACCCAGTACTTC. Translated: CASSKALGRPSDIQETQYF.

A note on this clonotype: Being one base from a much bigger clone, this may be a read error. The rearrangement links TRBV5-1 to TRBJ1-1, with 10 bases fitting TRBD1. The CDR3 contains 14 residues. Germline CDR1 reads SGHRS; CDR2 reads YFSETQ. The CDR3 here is CPSSYRTGGTEAFF. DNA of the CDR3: TGCCCCAGCAGCTACCGGACAGGGGGCACTGAAGCTTTCTTT.

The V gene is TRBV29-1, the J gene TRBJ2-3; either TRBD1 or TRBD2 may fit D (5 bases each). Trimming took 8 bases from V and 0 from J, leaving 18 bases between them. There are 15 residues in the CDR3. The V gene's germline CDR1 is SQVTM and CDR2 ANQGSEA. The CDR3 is CSFKLGPLSTDTQYF. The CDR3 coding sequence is TGCAGCTTTAAATTGGGACCGCTTAGCACAGATACGCAGTATTTT.

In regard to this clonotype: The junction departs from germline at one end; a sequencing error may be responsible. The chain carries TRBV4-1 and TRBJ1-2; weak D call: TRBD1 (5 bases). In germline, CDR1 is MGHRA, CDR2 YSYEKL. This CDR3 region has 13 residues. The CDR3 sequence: CACSETAYYGYTF. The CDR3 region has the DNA TGCGCCTGCAGCGAGACAGCTTACTATGGGTACACCTTC.

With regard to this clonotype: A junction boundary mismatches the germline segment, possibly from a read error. CDR3 sequence reads: CASSLSVGLAGGGYEKYF. The DNA for the CDR3 is TGTGCTAGCAGCTTATCCGTTGGACTAGCGGGAGGGGGATACGAGAAGTACTTC. The V gene is TRBV11-2, the J gene TRBJ2-7; 15 bases are a match to TRBD2. This CDR3 has 18 residues. Germline V CDR1 and CDR2: SGHAT, FQNNGV.

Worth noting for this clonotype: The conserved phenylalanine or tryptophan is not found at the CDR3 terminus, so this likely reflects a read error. CDR3 DNA: TGTGTCAGCAGGGGGGATACATCCTACGAGCAGTACATC. Amino acids: CVSRGDTSYEQYI. The V and J genes are TRBV7-8 and TRBJ2-7; tentative D call: TRBD1 (7 bases). This CDR3 is 13 amino acids long. Per the germline V gene, CDR1 is SGHVS and CDR2 is FQNEAQ.

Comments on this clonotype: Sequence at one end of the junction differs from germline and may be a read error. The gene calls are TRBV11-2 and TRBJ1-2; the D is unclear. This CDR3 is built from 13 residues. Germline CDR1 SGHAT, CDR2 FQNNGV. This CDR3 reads CARSLEEKYGYTF. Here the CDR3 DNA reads TGTGCCAGGAGCTTAGAGGAGAAGTATGGCTACACCTTC.

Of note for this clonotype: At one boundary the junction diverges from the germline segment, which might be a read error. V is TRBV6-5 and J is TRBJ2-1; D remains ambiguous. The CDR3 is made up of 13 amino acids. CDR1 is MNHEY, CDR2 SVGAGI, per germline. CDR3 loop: CASSWTGNNGQFF. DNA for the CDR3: TGTGCCAGCAGTTGGACGGGTAATAATGGGCAGTTCTTC.

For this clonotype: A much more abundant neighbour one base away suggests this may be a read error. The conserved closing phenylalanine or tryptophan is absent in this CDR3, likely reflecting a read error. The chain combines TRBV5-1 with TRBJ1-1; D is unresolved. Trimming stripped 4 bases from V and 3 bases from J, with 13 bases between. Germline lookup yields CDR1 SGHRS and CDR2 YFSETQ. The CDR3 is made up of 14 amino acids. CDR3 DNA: TGCGCCAGCAGCGGCGGGGTGTCGGACACTGAAGCTTTCTTA. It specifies CASSGGVSDTEAFL.

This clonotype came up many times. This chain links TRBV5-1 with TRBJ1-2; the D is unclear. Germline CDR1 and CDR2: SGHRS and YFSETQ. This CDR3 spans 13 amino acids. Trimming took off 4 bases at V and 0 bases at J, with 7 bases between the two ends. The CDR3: CASSNGANYGYTF. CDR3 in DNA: TGCGCCAGCAGCAACGGGGCTAACTATGGCTACACCTTC. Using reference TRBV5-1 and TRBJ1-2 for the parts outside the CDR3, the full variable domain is KAGVTQTPRYLIKTRGQQVTLSCSPISGHRSVSWYQQTPGQGLQFLFEYFSETQRNKGNFPGRFSGRQFSNSRSEMNVSTLELGDSALYLCASSNGANYGYTFGSGTRLTVV.

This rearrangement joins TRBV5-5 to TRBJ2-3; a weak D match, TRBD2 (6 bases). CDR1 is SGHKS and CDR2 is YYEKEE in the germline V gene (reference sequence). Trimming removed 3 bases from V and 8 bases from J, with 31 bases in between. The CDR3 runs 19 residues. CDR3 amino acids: CASSWLPTEPGLPLGTQYF. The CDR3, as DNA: TGTGCCAGCAGCTGGCTCCCCACTGAACCGGGACTCCCCTTGGGTACGCAGTATTTT.

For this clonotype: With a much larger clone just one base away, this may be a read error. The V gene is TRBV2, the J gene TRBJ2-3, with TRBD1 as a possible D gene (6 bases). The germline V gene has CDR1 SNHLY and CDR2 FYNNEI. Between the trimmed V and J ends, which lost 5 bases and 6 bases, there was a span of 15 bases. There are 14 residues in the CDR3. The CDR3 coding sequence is TGTGCCAGCAGTAGGGACAAGCGAGGGGATACGCAGTATTTT. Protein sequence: CASSRDKRGDTQYF.

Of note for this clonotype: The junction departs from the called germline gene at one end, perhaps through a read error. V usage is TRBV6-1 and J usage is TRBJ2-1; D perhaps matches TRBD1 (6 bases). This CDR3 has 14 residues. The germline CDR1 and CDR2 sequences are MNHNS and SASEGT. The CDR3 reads CTSSEGTISNEQFF. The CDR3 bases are TGTACCAGCAGTGAAGGGACAATTAGCAATGAGCAGTTTTTC.

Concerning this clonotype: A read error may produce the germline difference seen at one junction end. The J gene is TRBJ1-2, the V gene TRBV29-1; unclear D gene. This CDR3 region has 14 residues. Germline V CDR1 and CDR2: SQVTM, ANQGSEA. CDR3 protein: CSYDSGNRGYGYIF. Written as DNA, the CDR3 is TGCAGCTATGATAGCGGGAACAGAGGCTATGGCTACATCTTC.

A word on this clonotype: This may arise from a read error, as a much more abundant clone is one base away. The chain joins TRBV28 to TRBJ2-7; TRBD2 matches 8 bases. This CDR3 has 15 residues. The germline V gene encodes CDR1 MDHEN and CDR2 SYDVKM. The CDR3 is CSSSLTGGLLYEQYF. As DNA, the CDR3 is TGTTCCAGCAGCCTTACGGGGGGGCTGTTGTACGAGCAGTACTTC.

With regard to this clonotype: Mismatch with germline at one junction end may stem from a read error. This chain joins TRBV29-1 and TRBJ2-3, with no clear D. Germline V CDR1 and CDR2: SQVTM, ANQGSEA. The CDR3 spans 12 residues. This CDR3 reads CSVDSPSRTHYF. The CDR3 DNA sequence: TGCAGCGTTGACAGCCCGTCCCGTACGCACTATTTT.

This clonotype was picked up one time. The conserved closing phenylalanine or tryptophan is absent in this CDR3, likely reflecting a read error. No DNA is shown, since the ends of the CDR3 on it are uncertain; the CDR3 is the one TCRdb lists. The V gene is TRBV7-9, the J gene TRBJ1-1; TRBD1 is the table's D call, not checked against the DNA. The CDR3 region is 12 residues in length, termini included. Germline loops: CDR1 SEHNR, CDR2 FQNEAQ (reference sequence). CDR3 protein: CASTPGGTEAFL.

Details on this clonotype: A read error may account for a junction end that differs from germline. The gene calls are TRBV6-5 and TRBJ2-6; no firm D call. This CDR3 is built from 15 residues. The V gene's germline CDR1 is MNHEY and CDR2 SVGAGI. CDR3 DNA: TGTACCAGCAGCTACGGTGGTTCTGGGGCCAACGTCCTGACTTTC. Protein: CTSSYGGSGANVLTF.